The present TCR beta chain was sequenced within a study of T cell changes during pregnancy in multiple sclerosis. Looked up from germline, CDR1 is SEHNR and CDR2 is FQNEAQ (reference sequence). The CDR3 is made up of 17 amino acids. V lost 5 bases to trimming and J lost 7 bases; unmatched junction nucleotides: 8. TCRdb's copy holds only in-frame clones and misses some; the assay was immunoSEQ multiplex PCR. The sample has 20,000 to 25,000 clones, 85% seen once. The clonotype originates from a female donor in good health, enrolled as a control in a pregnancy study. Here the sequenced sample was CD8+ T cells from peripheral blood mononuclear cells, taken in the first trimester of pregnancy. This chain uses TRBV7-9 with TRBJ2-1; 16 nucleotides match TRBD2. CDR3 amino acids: CASSQGLAGGPGNEQFF. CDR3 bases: TGTGCCAGCAGCCAGGGACTAGCGGGGGGGCCGGGTAATGAGCAGTTCTTC.